The text below deals with one TCR beta chain. This sample is part of a study of cytomegalovirus exposure and HLA in healthy donors. Whole-study context: Researchers previously reported finding just under 120 million unique TCR beta sequences from roughly 170 million T cells.

The CDR3 runs 15 residues. The germline V gene encodes CDR1 MNHEY and CDR2 SVGAGI. V lost 6 bases, J lost 7 bases, and 6 bases stayed unmatched. In the PCR, 60 Vbeta and 13 Jbeta primers were used. Sequenced by immunoSEQ multiplex PCR; TCRdb stores in-frame clones only, minus some. Of about 83,000 clones in the sample, 60% to 85% were seen once. This clonotype was sampled from a man younger than 35 in good health and CMV-seropositive. The chain recombines TRBV6-5 with TRBJ2-3; 14 nucleotides align to TRBD2. The source material was PBMCs. Here the CDR3 reads CASRRGTSGRYTQYF. CDR3 coding DNA: TGTGCCAGCAGACGCGGGACTAGCGGGAGATATACGCAGTATTTT.